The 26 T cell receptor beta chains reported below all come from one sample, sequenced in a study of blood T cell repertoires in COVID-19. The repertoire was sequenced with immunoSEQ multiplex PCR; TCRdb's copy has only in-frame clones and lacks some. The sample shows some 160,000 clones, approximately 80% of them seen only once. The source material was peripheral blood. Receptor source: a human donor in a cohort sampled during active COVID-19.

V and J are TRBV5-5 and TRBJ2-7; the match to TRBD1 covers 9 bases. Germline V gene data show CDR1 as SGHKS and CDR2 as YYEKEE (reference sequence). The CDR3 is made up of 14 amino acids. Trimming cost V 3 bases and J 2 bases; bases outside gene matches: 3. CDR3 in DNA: TGTGCCAGCAGCTGGGGACAGGGACCCTACGAGCAGTACTTC. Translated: CASSWGQGPYEQYF.

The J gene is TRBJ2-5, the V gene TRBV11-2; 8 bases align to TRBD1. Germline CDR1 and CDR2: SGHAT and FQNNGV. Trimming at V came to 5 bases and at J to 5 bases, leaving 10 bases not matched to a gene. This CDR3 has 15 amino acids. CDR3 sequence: CASSRTGTGGETQYF. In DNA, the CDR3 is TGTGCCAGCAGCCGCACAGGGACAGGCGGGGAGACCCAGTACTTC.

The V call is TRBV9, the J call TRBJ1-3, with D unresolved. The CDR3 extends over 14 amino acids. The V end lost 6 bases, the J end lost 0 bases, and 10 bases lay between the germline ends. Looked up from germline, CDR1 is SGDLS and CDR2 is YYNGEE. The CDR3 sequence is CASTTDSSGNTIYF. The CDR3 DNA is TGTGCCAGCACCACAGATTCCTCTGGAAACACCATATATTTT. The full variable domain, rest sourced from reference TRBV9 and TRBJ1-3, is DSGVTQTPKHLITATGQRVTLRCSPRSGDLSVYWYQQSLDQGLQFLIQYYNGEERAKGNILERFSAQQFPDLHSELNLSSLELGDSALYFCASTTDSSGNTIYFGEGSWLTVV.

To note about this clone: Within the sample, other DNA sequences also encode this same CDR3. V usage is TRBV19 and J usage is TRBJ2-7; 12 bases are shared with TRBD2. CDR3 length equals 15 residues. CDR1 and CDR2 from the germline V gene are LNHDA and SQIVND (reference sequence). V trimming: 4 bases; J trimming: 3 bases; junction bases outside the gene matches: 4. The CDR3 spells CASSTSGLAGYEQYF. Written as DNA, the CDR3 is TGTGCCAGTAGTACCTCGGGACTAGCGGGCTACGAGCAGTACTTC.

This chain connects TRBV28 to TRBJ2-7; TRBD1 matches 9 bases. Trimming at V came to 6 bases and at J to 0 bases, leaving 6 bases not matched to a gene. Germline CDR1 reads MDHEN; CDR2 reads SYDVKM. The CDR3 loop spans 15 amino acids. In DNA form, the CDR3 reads TGTGCCAGCAGATCCGGGACAGGGAGCTCCTACGAGCAGTACTTC. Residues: CASRSGTGSSYEQYF.

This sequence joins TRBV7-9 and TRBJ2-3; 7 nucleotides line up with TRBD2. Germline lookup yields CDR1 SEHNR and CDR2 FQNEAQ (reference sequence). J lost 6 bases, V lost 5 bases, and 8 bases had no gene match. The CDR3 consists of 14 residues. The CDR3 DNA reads TGTGCCAGCAGCCATAGCGGGCGCTCGGATACGCAGTATTTT. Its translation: CASSHSGRSDTQYF.

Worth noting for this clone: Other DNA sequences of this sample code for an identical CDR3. CDR3 sequence (DNA): TGTGCCAGCAGCTTGACTAGCGGGGCGAGCACAGATACGCAGTATTTT. Its translation: CASSLTSGASTDTQYF. The genes are TRBV7-3 and TRBJ2-3; 11 bases are shared with TRBD2. The J segment lost 0 bases and the V segment lost 3 bases, leaving 2 bases of the junction unmatched. This CDR3 spans 16 amino acids. Per germline, CDR1 SGHTA and CDR2 FQGTGA.

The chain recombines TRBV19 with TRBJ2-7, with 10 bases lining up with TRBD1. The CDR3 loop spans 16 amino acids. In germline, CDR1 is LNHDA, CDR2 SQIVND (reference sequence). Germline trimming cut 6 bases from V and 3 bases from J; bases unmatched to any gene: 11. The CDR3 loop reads CASSLSGTGVGYEQYF. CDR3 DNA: TGTGCCAGTAGCCTGTCCGGGACAGGGGTAGGCTACGAGCAGTACTTC.

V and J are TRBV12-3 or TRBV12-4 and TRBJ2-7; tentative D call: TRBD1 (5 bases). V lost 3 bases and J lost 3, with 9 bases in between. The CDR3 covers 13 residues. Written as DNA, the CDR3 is TGTGCCAGCAGTTTTCAGGGCCTCTACGAGCAGTACTTC. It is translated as CASSFQGLYEQYF.

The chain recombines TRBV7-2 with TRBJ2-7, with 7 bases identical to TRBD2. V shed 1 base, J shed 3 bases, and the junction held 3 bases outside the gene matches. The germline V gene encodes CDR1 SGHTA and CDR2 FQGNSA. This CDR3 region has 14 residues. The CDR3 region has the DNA TGTGCCAGCAGCTTAGAACTAGCGTTCTACGAGCAGTACTTC. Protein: CASSLELAFYEQYF. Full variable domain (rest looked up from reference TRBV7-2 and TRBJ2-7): GAGVSQSPSNKVTEKGKDVELRCDPISGHTALYWYRQSLGQGLEFLIYFQGNSAPDKSGLPSDRFSAERTGGSVSTLTIQRTQQEDSAVYLCASSLELAFYEQYFGPGTRLTVT.

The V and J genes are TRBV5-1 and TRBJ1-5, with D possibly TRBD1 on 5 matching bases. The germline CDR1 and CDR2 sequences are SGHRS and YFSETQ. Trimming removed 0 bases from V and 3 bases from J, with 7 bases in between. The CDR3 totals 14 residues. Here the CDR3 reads CASSLGGTNQPQHF. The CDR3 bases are TGCGCCAGCAGCTTGGGCGGGACCAATCAGCCCCAGCATTTT.

CDR3 sequence reads: CASSQDPQGTGWEQYF. In DNA, the CDR3 is TGTGCCAGCAGCCAAGATCCGCAGGGGACAGGGTGGGAGCAGTACTTC. This rearrangement joins TRBV4-2 to TRBJ2-7, with TRBD1 identical over 9 bases. This CDR3 comprises 16 residues. Germline V gene lookup returns CDR1 LGHNA and CDR2 YNFKEQ. Trimming at V came to 0 bases and at J to 7 bases, leaving 10 bases not matched to a gene.

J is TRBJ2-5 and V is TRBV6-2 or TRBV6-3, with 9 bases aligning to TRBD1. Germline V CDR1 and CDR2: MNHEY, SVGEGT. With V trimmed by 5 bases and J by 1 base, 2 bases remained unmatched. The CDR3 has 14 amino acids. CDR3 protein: CASSHRGLQETQYF. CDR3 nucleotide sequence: TGTGCCAGCAGTCACAGGGGGCTCCAAGAGACCCAGTACTTC.

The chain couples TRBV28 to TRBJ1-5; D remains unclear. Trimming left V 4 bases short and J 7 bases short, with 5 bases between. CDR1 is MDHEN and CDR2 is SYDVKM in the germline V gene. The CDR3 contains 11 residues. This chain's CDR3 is CASSYSQPQHF. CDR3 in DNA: TGTGCCAGCAGTTACTCCCAGCCCCAGCATTTT. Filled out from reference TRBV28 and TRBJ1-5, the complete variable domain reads DVKVTQSSRYLVKRTGEKVFLECVQDMDHENMFWYRQDPGLGLRLIYFSYDVKMKEKGDIPEGYSVSREKKERFSLILESASTNQTSMYLCASSYSQPQHFGDGTRLSIL.

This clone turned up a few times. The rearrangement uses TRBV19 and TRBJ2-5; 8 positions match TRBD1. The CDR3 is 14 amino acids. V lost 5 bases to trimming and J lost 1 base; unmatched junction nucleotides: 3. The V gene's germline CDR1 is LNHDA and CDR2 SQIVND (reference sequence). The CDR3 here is CASSVGTGQETQYF. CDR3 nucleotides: TGTGCCAGTAGTGTCGGGACAGGCCAAGAGACCCAGTACTTC. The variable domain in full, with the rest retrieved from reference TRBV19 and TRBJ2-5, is DGGITQSPKYLFRKEGQNVTLSCEQNLNHDAMYWYRQDPGQGLRLIYYSQIVNDFQKGDIAEGYSVSREKKESFPLTVTSAQKNPTAFYLCASSVGTGQETQYFGPGTRLLVL.

CDR3 DNA: TGTGCCAGCAGCTTGGGGGGTGCAGGGATTAATTCACCCCTCCACTTT. This encodes CASSLGGAGINSPLHF. The chain employs TRBV5-6 and TRBJ1-6, with D possibly being TRBD1 (5 bases). Per germline, CDR1 SGHDT and CDR2 YYEEEE. The CDR3 extends over 16 amino acids. V shed 0 bases and J shed 6 bases, with 13 bases lying between them. Drawing the rest from reference TRBV5-6 and TRBJ1-6, the complete variable domain is DAGVTQSPTHLIKTRGQQVTLRCSPKSGHDTVSWYQQALGQGPQFIFQYYEEEERQRGNFPDRFSGHQFPNYSSELNVNALLLGDSALYLCASSLGGAGINSPLHFGNGTRLTVT.

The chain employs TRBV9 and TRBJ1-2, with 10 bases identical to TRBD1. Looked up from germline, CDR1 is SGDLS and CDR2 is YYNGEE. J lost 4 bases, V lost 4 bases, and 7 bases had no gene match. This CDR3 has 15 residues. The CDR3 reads CASSLSGQGLYGYTF. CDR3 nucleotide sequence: TGTGCCAGCAGCCTCTCGGGACAGGGGCTCTATGGCTACACCTTC.

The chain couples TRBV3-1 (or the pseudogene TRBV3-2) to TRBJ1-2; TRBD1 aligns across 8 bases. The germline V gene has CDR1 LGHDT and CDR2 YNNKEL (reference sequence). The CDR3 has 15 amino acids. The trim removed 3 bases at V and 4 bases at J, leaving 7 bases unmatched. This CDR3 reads CASSHLGQGVYGYTF. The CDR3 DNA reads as TGTGCCAGCAGCCACCTTGGACAGGGAGTCTATGGCTACACCTTC.

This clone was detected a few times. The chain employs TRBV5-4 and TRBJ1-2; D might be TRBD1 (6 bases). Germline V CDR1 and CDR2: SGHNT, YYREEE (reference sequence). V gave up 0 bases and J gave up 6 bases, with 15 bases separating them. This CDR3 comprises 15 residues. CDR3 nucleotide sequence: TGTGCCAGCAGCTTGGTCAACGCAGGGGTTAATGGCTACACCTTC. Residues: CASSLVNAGVNGYTF.

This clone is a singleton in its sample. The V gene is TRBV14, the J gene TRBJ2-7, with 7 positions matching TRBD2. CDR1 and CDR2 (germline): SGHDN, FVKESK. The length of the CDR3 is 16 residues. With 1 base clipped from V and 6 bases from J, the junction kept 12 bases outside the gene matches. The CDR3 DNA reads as TGTGCCAGCAGCCAAGTGACGTCGGGAGGAGGCTCCGAGCAGTACTTC. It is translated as CASSQVTSGGGSEQYF.

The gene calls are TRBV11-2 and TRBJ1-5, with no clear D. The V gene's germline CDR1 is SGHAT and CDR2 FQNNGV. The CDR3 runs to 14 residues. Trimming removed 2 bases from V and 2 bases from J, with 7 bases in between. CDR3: CASSLTEGNQPQHF. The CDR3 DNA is TGTGCCAGCAGCTTAACGGAGGGCAATCAGCCCCAGCATTTT.

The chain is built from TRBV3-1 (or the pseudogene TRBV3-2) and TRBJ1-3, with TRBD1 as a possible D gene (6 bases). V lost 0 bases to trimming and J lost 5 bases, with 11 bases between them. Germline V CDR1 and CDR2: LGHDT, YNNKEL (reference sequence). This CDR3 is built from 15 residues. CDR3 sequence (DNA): TGTGCCAGCAGCCAAGAGCAGACAGGACGAAACACCATATATTTT. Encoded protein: CASSQEQTGRNTIYF.

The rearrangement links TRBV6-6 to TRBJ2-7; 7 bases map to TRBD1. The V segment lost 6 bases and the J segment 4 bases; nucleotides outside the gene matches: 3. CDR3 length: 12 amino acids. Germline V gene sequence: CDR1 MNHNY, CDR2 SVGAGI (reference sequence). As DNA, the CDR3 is TGTGCCAGCAGGGGACAGCCGTACGAGCAGTACTTC. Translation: CASRGQPYEQYF.

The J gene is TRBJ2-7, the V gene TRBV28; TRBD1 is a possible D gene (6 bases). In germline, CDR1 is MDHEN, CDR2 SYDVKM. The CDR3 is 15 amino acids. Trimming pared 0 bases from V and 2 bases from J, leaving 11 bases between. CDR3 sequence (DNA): TGTGCCAGCAGTTTATGGGGGCAGGGGACCTACGAGCAGTACTTC. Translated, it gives CASSLWGQGTYEQYF.

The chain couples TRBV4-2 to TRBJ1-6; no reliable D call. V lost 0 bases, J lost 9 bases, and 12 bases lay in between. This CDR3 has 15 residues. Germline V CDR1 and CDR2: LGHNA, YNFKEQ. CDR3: CASSQEKGSGSPLHF. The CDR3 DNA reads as TGTGCCAGCAGCCAAGAGAAAGGGAGCGGTTCACCCCTCCACTTT.

DNA of the CDR3: TGTGCCAGCAGCTTAGTGCAGGGTGAAAACATTCAGTACTTC. Translating it yields CASSLVQGENIQYF. The chain carries TRBV7-9 and TRBJ2-4, with D maybe TRBD1 (5 bases). From germline, CDR1 is SEHNR and CDR2 FQNEAQ (reference sequence). This CDR3 comprises 14 residues. The germline V and J ends were trimmed by 1 base and 5 bases, with 9 bases remaining between them.